Reported below is one T cell receptor (beta chain). The antigen is not known. Only in-frame clones appear in the TCRdb table, and some are missing; sequencing was by immunoSEQ multiplex PCR. In the table there are about 310,000 clones, around 90% of which are singletons. Trimming shortened V by 7 bases and J by 4 bases, and 28 bases separated the two germline ends. Germline CDR1 reads LNHDA; CDR2 reads SQIVND (reference sequence). The CDR3 runs to 18 residues. These data come from a study of cytomegalovirus exposure and HLA in healthy donors. The donors were members of the validation cohort, which comprised 120 subjects and was separate from the first cohort of 666 subjects. General study results and limits: A few CMV-associated chains were confirmed in vitro to be specific for CMV antigens. Most TCR sequences were seen very rarely across donors, but some public TCRs occurred in many.

The sample was PBMCs. This TCR was recovered from a young man in good health and CMV-seronegative. The rearrangement uses TRBV19 and TRBJ1-2; TRBD1 might be the D (6 bases). CDR3 in DNA: TGTGCCAGTACCCATTTCGACCTAAATGAACAGGGACCCTATGGCTACACCTTC. As protein: CASTHFDLNEQGPYGYTF.